Each of the 21 T cell receptor beta chains below was sequenced from the same sample in a study of shared T cell receptors in the human thymus. Method: immunoSEQ multiplex PCR; TCRdb's copy keeps in-frame clones and lacks some. The sample lists hundreds of thousands of clones, roughly 94% seen once, with roughly 0.02% in the top ten. Sequenced sample: thymocytes. All receptors come from a human donor.

The chain is built from TRBV7-2 and TRBJ1-1; D is possibly TRBD1 (6 bases). V shed 5 bases and J shed 9 bases, with 19 bases lying between them. CDR1 and CDR2 (germline): SGHTA, FQGNSA. This CDR3 has 14 amino acids. The CDR3 sequence is CASSLGQGQGKAFF. The CDR3 DNA is TGTGCCAGCAGCCTAGGCCAGGGGCAGGGGAAAGCTTTCTTT.

V and J are TRBV7-6 and TRBJ2-1; TRBD2 agrees at 7 bases. The trim removed 5 bases at V and 0 bases at J, leaving 13 bases unmatched. Germline V lookup: CDR1 SGHVS, CDR2 FNYEAQ. CDR3 length: 18 amino acids. The CDR3 DNA reads TGTGCCAGCAGCCCCCTGAAGCGGGGCTTAAGCTCCTACAATGAGCAGTTCTTC. Its protein product is CASSPLKRGLSSYNEQFF.

The chain has TRBV7-6 and TRBJ2-1; weak D call: TRBD2 (6 bases). The CDR3 length is 18 residues. The germline CDR1 and CDR2 sequences are SGHVS and FNYEAQ. The V end lost 0 bases, the J end lost 2 bases, and 17 bases lay between the germline ends. The CDR3 nucleotides are TGTGCCAGCAGCTTAGCTTGTGTGGGAGGACCCCCCTACAATGAGCAGTTCTTC. Translating it yields CASSLACVGGPPYNEQFF.

CDR3 coding DNA: TGTGCCAGCAGTTCCGCGAGGGGCAGGGGGGTATACGAGCAGTACTTC. This sequence encodes CASSSARGRGVYEQYF. The rearrangement uses TRBV27 and TRBJ2-7, with D tentatively TRBD1 (7 bases). This CDR3 is 16 amino acids long. The ends were cut back, 4 bases at V and 4 bases at J, with 20 bases in the middle. Germline CDR1 and CDR2: MNHEY and SMNVEV (reference sequence).

J is TRBJ2-1 and V is TRBV29-1; either TRBD1 or TRBD2 may supply D (5 bases each). This CDR3 has 15 amino acids. Germline-derived CDR1 and CDR2 are SQVTM and ANQGSEA. V lost 8 bases to trimming and J lost 3 bases, with 20 bases between them. CDR3 sequence (DNA): TGCAGCACCCCGGGGCCCCTACTCGTCTACAATGAGCAGTTCTTC. Translating it yields CSTPGPLLVYNEQFF.

V usage is TRBV9 and J usage is TRBJ2-6; D gene uncertain. Germline V gene sequence: CDR1 SGDLS, CDR2 YYNGEE. Trimming shortened V by 0 bases and J by 0 bases, and 22 bases separated the two germline ends. The CDR3 totals 21 residues. The CDR3 here is CASSVAGRRKPGDSGANVLTF. The CDR3, as DNA: TGTGCCAGCAGCGTAGCGGGCAGACGTAAACCCGGCGACTCTGGGGCCAACGTCCTGACTTTC. Full variable domain (remainder filled in from reference TRBV9 and TRBJ2-6): DSGVTQTPKHLITATGQRVTLRCSPRSGDLSVYWYQQSLDQGLQFLIQYYNGEERAKGNILERFSAQQFPDLHSELNLSSLELGDSALYFCASSVAGRRKPGDSGANVLTFGAGSRLTVL.

This clone was detected only once. V usage is TRBV2 and J usage is TRBJ2-7, with 10 bases identical to TRBD2. With 2 bases clipped from V and 4 bases from J, the junction kept 17 bases outside the gene matches. Germline-derived CDR1 and CDR2 are SNHLY and FYNNEI. The CDR3 is made up of 19 amino acids. CDR3 region: CASSERKEWRSSGRYEQYF. DNA of the CDR3: TGTGCCAGCAGTGAAAGGAAGGAATGGCGGTCTAGCGGGAGATACGAGCAGTACTTC.

This rearrangement joins TRBV28 to TRBJ2-3, with a tentative D call TRBD1 (5 bases). V lost 2 bases to trimming and J lost 1 base, with 7 bases between them. The CDR3 sequence is 14 residues long. Looked up from germline, CDR1 is MDHEN and CDR2 is SYDVKM. The CDR3 is CASSLRGRTDTQYF. DNA of the CDR3: TGTGCCAGCAGTTTAAGGGGCCGCACAGATACGCAGTATTTT.

The chain couples TRBV28 to TRBJ2-7; D unresolved. The V gene lost 5 bases and the J gene lost 1 base, with 18 bases spanning the gap. The CDR3 contains 16 residues. CDR1 and CDR2 from the germline V gene are MDHEN and SYDVKM. The CDR3 spells CASSAPRGERSYEQYF. CDR3 DNA: TGTGCCAGCAGTGCTCCGCGCGGAGAAAGGTCCTACGAGCAGTACTTC.

The chain couples TRBV5-4 to TRBJ1-3; a possible D gene is TRBD1 (6 bases). The CDR3 is 16 residues long. Trimming removed 2 bases from V and 4 bases from J, with 16 bases in between. The germline V gene has CDR1 SGHNT and CDR2 YYREEE (reference sequence). CDR3 in DNA: TGTGCCAGCAGCTTCATCGGGGGGCCGTCAGGAAACACCATATATTTT. As protein: CASSFIGGPSGNTIYF.

V gene TRBV11-2 combines with J gene TRBJ2-7, with D possibly matching TRBD1 (7 bases). CDR3 length: 16 amino acids. Trimming cost V 5 bases and J 5 bases, with 22 bases left between them. Germline lookup yields CDR1 SGHAT and CDR2 FQNNGV. DNA for the CDR3: TGTGCCAGCAGCCCGGGGCAGGGGGGACTTCGGAACGAGCAGTACTTC. It specifies CASSPGQGGLRNEQYF.

V gene TRBV4-3 combines with J gene TRBJ2-1; the match to TRBD2 covers 8 bases. The CDR3 contains 16 residues. Germline CDR1 and CDR2: LGHNA and YSLEER. Trimming took 0 bases from V and 8 from J; bases not matched to a gene: 9. In nucleotides, the CDR3 is TGCGCCAGCAGCCAAGATCTGAGCGGGAGTCGGTATGAGCAGTTCTTC. Its protein product is CASSQDLSGSRYEQFF.

V is TRBV4-1 and J is TRBJ2-3; TRBD2 matches at 11 bases. The CDR3 totals 20 residues. Trimming removed 2 bases from V and 4 bases from J; junction bases left unmatched: 17. Germline-derived CDR1 and CDR2 are MGHRA and YSYEKL. The CDR3 nucleotides read TGCGCCAGCAGCCAACGCGCTCTAGCGGGAGGAGTACCTTACCCAGATACGCAGTATTTT. It yields the protein CASSQRALAGGVPYPDTQYF.

The rearrangement joins TRBV4-3 to TRBJ1-1; D not resolved. From germline, CDR1 is LGHNA and CDR2 YSLEER. CDR3 length: 15 amino acids. The V end was cut by 0 bases, the J end by 1 base, with 9 bases between. The CDR3 nucleotides read TGCGCCAGCAGCCAAGATCCAAAGAGGAACACTGAAGCTTTCTTT. It yields the protein CASSQDPKRNTEAFF.

The V and J genes are TRBV13 and TRBJ2-5, with TRBD2 matching over 13 bases. The CDR3 sequence is 15 residues long. Germline CDR1 reads PRHDT; CDR2 reads FYEKMQ (reference sequence). With V trimmed by 5 bases and J by 4 bases, 4 bases remained unmatched. CDR3 sequence: CASSRRLAGGETQYF. The CDR3 DNA reads as TGTGCCAGCAGCCGGAGACTAGCGGGAGGAGAGACCCAGTACTTC.

J is TRBJ2-5 and V is TRBV7-2; weak D call: TRBD2 (5 bases). The V and J ends lost 1 base and 5 bases respectively, with 8 bases between them. Germline values: CDR1 SGHTA, CDR2 FQGNSA. The CDR3 covers 13 residues. This chain's CDR3 is CASSLGTGETQYF. The CDR3 DNA sequence: TGTGCCAGCAGCTTAGGGACGGGGGAGACCCAGTACTTC.

In DNA form, the CDR3 reads TGTGCCAGCAGTTTACCCCATGAACTCTATGGCTACACCTTC. Translating it yields CASSLPHELYGYTF. The chain is built from TRBV27 and TRBJ1-2; no definite D call. Looked up from germline, CDR1 is MNHEY and CDR2 is SMNVEV (reference sequence). Deletions cut 2 bases from V and 4 bases from J, with 11 bases between. CDR3 length: 14 amino acids.

The V and J genes are TRBV28 and TRBJ1-3, with D unresolved. V was pared by 7 bases and J by 0 bases, with 16 bases between. Germline-derived CDR1 and CDR2 are MDHEN and SYDVKM. CDR3 size: 16 residues. This chain's CDR3 is CASTPGSPSSGNTIYF. In DNA, the CDR3 is TGTGCCAGCACCCCCGGCAGCCCGAGCTCTGGAAACACCATATATTTT.

This sequence joins TRBV7-3 and TRBJ2-1; D is ambiguous. Trimming stripped 8 bases from V and 3 bases from J, with 8 bases between. This CDR3 region has 12 residues. The germline V gene has CDR1 SGHTA and CDR2 FQGTGA. CDR3 nucleotide sequence: TGTGCCAGCGGCCTCAGCTACAATGAGCAGTTCTTC. It yields the protein CASGLSYNEQFF.

This rearrangement joins TRBV28 to TRBJ2-1; the D gene is possibly TRBD2 (5 bases). From germline, CDR1 is MDHEN and CDR2 SYDVKM. The length of the CDR3 is 14 residues. Trimming cost V 6 bases and J 6 bases, with 15 bases left between them. The CDR3 protein is CASRLRTPSNEQFF. DNA of the CDR3: TGTGCCAGCAGGCTAAGGACTCCTTCCAATGAGCAGTTCTTC.

This sequence joins TRBV7-2 and TRBJ2-1; 11 bases map to TRBD2. Germline assignment: CDR1 SGHTA and CDR2 FQGNSA. The V segment lost 5 bases and the J segment 7 bases; nucleotides outside the gene matches: 7. This CDR3 region has 15 residues. The CDR3 DNA reads TGTGCCAGCAGCGGTAGCGGGAGGGCCCTGAATGAGCAGTTCTTC. Protein: CASSGSGRALNEQFF.